The following is a T cell receptor (beta chain) sequence with its context. The antigen remains unidentified. Participating donors were healthy, HIV-negative adults free of recent acute infections or vaccinations. The CDR3 has 15 residues. Trimming left V 6 bases short and J 0 bases short, with 12 bases between. Germline V gene lookup returns CDR1 KGHSH and CDR2 LQKENI. The sample originates from a study of shared clonotypes between healthy human individuals. Sorted-subset replicate PCR reactions contained 200 ng DNA, corresponding to about 30,000 T cell genomes. Here immunoSEQ multiplex PCR was the method, and the copy in TCRdb shows in-frame clones only, minus some. The sample contains some 2,400,000 clones, approximately 94% of which appear only once. General study points: Around 5.4% of naive CD4 clonotypes were common to a few donors. Non-shared clonotypes had lower generation probabilities than clonotypes shared by all four sorted-subset donors.

This TCR was sampled from a man younger than 35 in good health. Specimen: naive CD4+ T cells sorted from blood. Subset: CD45RA+ positively selected. The chain combines TRBV18 with TRBJ1-5; D is unresolved. The CDR3 DNA reads TGTGCCAGCTCGTATTCGGGCAGTAGCAATCAGCCCCAGCATTTT. Residues: CASSYSGSSNQPQHF.